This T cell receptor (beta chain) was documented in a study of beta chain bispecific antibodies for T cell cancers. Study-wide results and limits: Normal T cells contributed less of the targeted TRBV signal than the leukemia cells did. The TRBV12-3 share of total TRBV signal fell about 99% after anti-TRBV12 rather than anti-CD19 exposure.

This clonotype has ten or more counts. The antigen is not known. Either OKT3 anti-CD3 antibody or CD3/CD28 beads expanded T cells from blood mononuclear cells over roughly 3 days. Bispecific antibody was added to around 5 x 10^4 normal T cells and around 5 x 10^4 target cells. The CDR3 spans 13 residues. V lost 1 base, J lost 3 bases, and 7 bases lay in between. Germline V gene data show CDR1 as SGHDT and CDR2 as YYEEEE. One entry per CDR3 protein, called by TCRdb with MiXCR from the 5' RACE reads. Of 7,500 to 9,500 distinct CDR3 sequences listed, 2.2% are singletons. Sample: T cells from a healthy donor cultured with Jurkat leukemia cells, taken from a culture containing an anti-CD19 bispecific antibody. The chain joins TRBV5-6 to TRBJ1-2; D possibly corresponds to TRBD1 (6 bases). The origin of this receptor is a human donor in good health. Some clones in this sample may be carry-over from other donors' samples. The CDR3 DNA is TGTGCCAGCAGCTTGCAGGGGTACTATGGCTACACCTTC. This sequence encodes CASSLQGYYGYTF.